Shown below are 26 T cell receptor beta chains from a single sample sequenced in a study of T cell responses to AZD1222 COVID-19 vaccine. Only in-frame clones appear in the TCRdb table, and some are missing; sequencing was by immunoSEQ multiplex PCR. The sample lists 120,000 to 150,000 clones, around 90% seen once, with roughly 1.5% in the top ten. The sequencing here drew on peripheral blood, taken 28 days after the second AZD1222 dose. The source is an adult who received the AZD1222 COVID-19 vaccine.

This chain connects TRBV3-1 (or the pseudogene TRBV3-2) to TRBJ1-5; D gene unclear. CDR1 is LGHDT, CDR2 YNNKEL, per germline (reference sequence). This CDR3 has 13 residues. The V end was cut by 1 base, the J end by 1 base, with 2 bases between. The CDR3 DNA reads TGTGCCAGCAGCCAAGGAAGCAATCAGCCCCAGCATTTT. Its translation is CASSQGSNQPQHF.

This sequence joins TRBV27 and TRBJ2-6, with TRBD1 matching over 11 bases. CDR3 length equals 20 residues. Germline values: CDR1 MNHEY, CDR2 SMNVEV (reference sequence). Unmatched junction bases numbered 11, after V lost 3 bases and J lost 1 base. The CDR3 DNA sequence: TGTGCCAGCAGTTTCCTTGGACAGGGGGCTTTAGAATCTGGGGCCAACGTCCTGACTTTC. Protein sequence: CASSFLGQGALESGANVLTF.

The chain has TRBV6-6 and TRBJ2-7; 7 nucleotides agree with TRBD2. CDR3 length equals 12 residues. Per germline, CDR1 MNHNY and CDR2 SVGAGI (reference sequence). J gave up 7 bases and V 2 bases, and 2 bases lay outside the gene matches. CDR3 DNA: TGTGCCAGCAGTTACGGGAGGGGTGAGCAGTACTTC. Residues: CASSYGRGEQYF.

The chain couples TRBV18 to TRBJ1-2, with TRBD1 as a possible D gene (6 bases). Trimming pared 4 bases from V and 6 bases from J, leaving 12 bases between. CDR1 KGHSH and CDR2 LQKENI come from the germline V gene. CDR3 length: 13 amino acids. The CDR3 sequence is CASSLLDSHGYTF. In DNA form, the CDR3 reads TGTGCCAGCTCACTCTTGGACAGCCATGGCTACACCTTC.

This chain uses TRBV15 with TRBJ1-4; maybe TRBD1 (5 bases). CDR1 and CDR2 (germline): LNHNV, YYDKDF (reference sequence). V was pared by 8 bases and J by 10 bases, with 8 bases between. The CDR3 contains 10 residues. CDR3 sequence reads: CATLGTKLFF. The CDR3 region has the DNA TGTGCCACCCTCGGGACAAAACTGTTTTTT.

J is TRBJ1-5 and V is TRBV6-1; D not resolved. From germline, CDR1 is MNHNS and CDR2 SASEGT. Trimming took off 3 bases at V and 6 bases at J, with 15 bases between the two ends. The length of the CDR3 is 15 residues. The CDR3, as DNA: TGTGCCAGCAGTGACGTCAGATCGTTCACTCAGCCCCAGCATTTT. This codes for CASSDVRSFTQPQHF.

This clone was found once. V is TRBV5-6 and J is TRBJ1-3, with no clear D. The CDR3 contains 15 residues. Germline V gene sequence: CDR1 SGHDT, CDR2 YYEEEE. V lost 2 bases to trimming and J lost 4 bases, with 13 bases between them. The CDR3 region is CASSFKASGGNTIYF. The CDR3 DNA follows: TGTGCCAGCAGCTTTAAGGCTTCGGGAGGAAACACCATATATTTT.

The rearrangement uses TRBV6-6 and TRBJ2-1; 10 nucleotides agree with TRBD1. The V segment lost 5 bases and the J segment 7 bases; nucleotides outside the gene matches: 8. This CDR3 has 15 amino acids. From germline, CDR1 is MNHNY and CDR2 SVGAGI (reference sequence). The CDR3 DNA reads as TGTGCCAGCAGTCTAACGACAGGGGGCATTAATGAGCAGTTCTTC. The encoded protein is CASSLTTGGINEQFF.

This clone was counted once. The chain links TRBV18 to TRBJ2-7; the match to TRBD2 covers 9 bases. CDR1 is KGHSH, CDR2 LQKENI, per germline. CDR3 length: 17 residues. V shed 6 bases and J 3 bases; nucleotides not matched to a gene: 15. The CDR3 coding sequence is TGTGCCAGCTCTCCTCGACTAGCGGCCCCAGACGGCTACGAGCAGTACTTC. This translates into CASSPRLAAPDGYEQYF. The whole variable domain, filled in from reference TRBV18 and TRBJ2-7, reads NAGVMQNPRHLVRRRGQEARLRCSPMKGHSHVYWYRQLPEEGLKFMVYLQKENIIDESGMPKERFSAEFPKEGPSILRIQQVVRGDSAAYFCASSPRLAAPDGYEQYFGPGTRLTVT.

CDR3 amino acids: CASRQGLAGNNEQFF. The CDR3 DNA reads TGTGCCAGTAGGCAGGGACTAGCGGGCAACAATGAGCAGTTCTTC. The chain couples TRBV19 to TRBJ2-1; 12 bases are a match to TRBD2. V dropped 6 bases and J dropped 5; count of bases not matched to a gene: 5. This CDR3 is 15 amino acids long. CDR1 and CDR2 from the germline V gene are LNHDA and SQIVND (reference sequence).

The V and J genes are TRBV19 and TRBJ2-3; 8 bases are shared with TRBD2. The CDR3 has 18 residues. After removal of 0 bases from V and 4 bases from J, the junction contained 12 bases not matched to a gene. The germline gives CDR1 LNHDA, CDR2 SQIVND (reference sequence). CDR3 region: CASSIEIGAGEYSDTQYF. CDR3 DNA sequence: TGTGCCAGTAGTATAGAAATCGGAGCGGGAGAGTATTCAGATACGCAGTATTTT.

The chain has TRBV6-1 and TRBJ2-7; D gene unclear. With 6 bases removed from V and 3 bases from J, the gap between germline ends came to 9 bases. The CDR3 spans 12 residues. From germline, CDR1 is MNHNS and CDR2 SASEGT. CDR3 amino acids: CASREYSYEQYF. The DNA of the CDR3 is TGTGCCAGCAGGGAATACAGCTACGAGCAGTACTTC.

The chain recombines TRBV6-6 with TRBJ1-3; 9 nucleotides agree with TRBD1. V dropped 6 bases and J dropped 2; count of bases not matched to a gene: 8. Germline V gene data show CDR1 as MNHNY and CDR2 as SVGAGI (reference sequence). The CDR3 sequence is 16 residues long. The CDR3 protein is CASRLGQGFAGNTIYF. For the CDR3, the DNA is TGTGCCAGCAGGCTCGGACAGGGGTTTGCTGGAAACACCATATATTTT.

The V gene is TRBV18, the J gene TRBJ1-4; the match to TRBD1 covers 7 bases. The CDR3 has 15 residues. J lost 7 bases, V lost 0 bases, and 5 bases had no gene match. CDR1 KGHSH and CDR2 LQKENI come from the germline V gene. CDR3 amino acids: CASSPPSRGVEKLFF. Written as DNA, the CDR3 is TGTGCCAGCTCACCACCGAGCAGGGGGGTTGAAAAACTGTTTTTT.

With respect to this clone: Other DNA sequences from this sample encode an identical CDR3 as well. The gene calls are TRBV18 and TRBJ1-1; D remains ambiguous. CDR1 and CDR2 from the germline V gene are KGHSH and LQKENI. The V and J ends lost 4 bases and 0 bases respectively, with 6 bases between them. The CDR3 is made up of 13 amino acids. In DNA, the CDR3 is TGTGCCAGCTCACTCGGGGTGAACACTGAAGCTTTCTTT. It specifies CASSLGVNTEAFF.

The chain recombines TRBV15 with TRBJ2-7, with a possible D match to TRBD2 (6 bases). Trimming removed 5 bases at V and 1 base at J, with 12 bases between. This CDR3 spans 14 amino acids. Germline-derived CDR1 and CDR2 are LNHNV and YYDKDF (reference sequence). The CDR3 protein is CATSRPGVSYEQYF. The CDR3 coding sequence is TGTGCCACCAGCCGTCCGGGGGTATCCTACGAGCAGTACTTC. The whole variable domain, remainder taken from reference TRBV15 and TRBJ2-7, is DAMVIQNPRYQVTQFGKPVTLSCSQTLNHNVMYWYQQKSSQAPKLLFHYYDKDFNNEADTPDNFQSRRPNTSFCFLDIRSPGLGDTAMYLCATSRPGVSYEQYFGPGTRLTVT.

The genes are TRBV7-8 and TRBJ2-1; D is unresolved. Germline CDR1 reads SGHVS; CDR2 reads FQNEAQ. V lost 5 bases and J lost 6, with 11 bases in between. CDR3 length: 13 residues. The CDR3 sequence: CASSLRLTNEQFF. The CDR3 DNA follows: TGTGCCAGCAGCCTCCGGCTTACCAATGAGCAGTTCTTC.

The chain couples TRBV27 to TRBJ2-7; D not resolved. V dropped 0 bases and J dropped 5 bases, with 11 bases sitting between them. There are 14 residues in the CDR3. CDR1 is MNHEY and CDR2 is SMNVEV in the germline V gene (reference sequence). The CDR3 nucleotides read TGTGCCAGCAGTTTATCCCACGAATCCCACGAGCAGTACTTC. Protein sequence: CASSLSHESHEQYF.

This chain links TRBV19 with TRBJ2-5; 11 nucleotides align to TRBD2. Germline V lookup: CDR1 LNHDA, CDR2 SQIVND (reference sequence). J was trimmed by 4 bases and V by 5 bases; bases with no gene match: 6. The CDR3 sequence is 15 residues long. The CDR3 spells CASSETSGSGETQYF. In nucleotides, the CDR3 is TGTGCCAGTAGTGAAACTAGCGGGAGTGGAGAGACCCAGTACTTC.

Here the CDR3 DNA reads TGTGCCACCAGTGTGTCGGGGAGCCAAGAGACCCAGTACTTC. As protein: CATSVSGSQETQYF. The chain recombines TRBV24-1 with TRBJ2-5, with a tentative D call TRBD2 (5 bases). Deletions cut 5 bases from V and 1 base from J, with 10 bases between. In germline, CDR1 is KGHDR, CDR2 SFDVKD. CDR3 size: 14 residues.

This clone has a handful of counts. The V call is TRBV6-5, the J call TRBJ1-5; D possibly corresponds to TRBD1 (5 bases). This CDR3 spans 15 amino acids. Between the trimmed V and J ends, which lost 6 bases and 3 bases, there was a span of 15 bases. Germline V gene data show CDR1 as MNHEY and CDR2 as SVGAGI. The CDR3 region has the DNA TGTGCCAGCAGCCCGGACACCTATAACAATCAGCCCCAGCATTTT. This translates into CASSPDTYNNQPQHF.

This sequence joins TRBV7-2 and TRBJ2-2; possible D gene TRBD2, 5 bases. Per germline, CDR1 SGHTA and CDR2 FQGNSA. CDR3 length: 17 amino acids. V was shortened by 2 bases and J by 4 bases, with 17 bases between the two germline ends. Written as DNA, the CDR3 is TGTGCCAGCAGCTTACGGACCGGGGATGTTGTCACCGGGGAGCTGTTTTTT. This encodes CASSLRTGDVVTGELFF.

The genes are TRBV6-5 and TRBJ1-4; TRBD1 aligns across 7 bases. The CDR3 length is 13 residues. The germline gives CDR1 MNHEY, CDR2 SVGAGI. Trimming at V came to 10 bases and at J to 5 bases, leaving 7 bases not matched to a gene. The chain's CDR3 is CATAGQRNEKLFF. The CDR3 DNA follows: TGTGCCACCGCGGGACAGCGAAATGAAAAACTGTTTTTT.

This clone was counted once. V gene TRBV21-1 combines with J gene TRBJ1-1; the table's D call of TRBD1 was not tested on the DNA. TRBV21-1 is labeled a pseudogene. The CDR3 is 14 residues long. The CDR3 DNA is TGTGCCAGCAGCAGGAGGACAGGGGGGACTGAAGCTTTCTTT. It specifies CASSRRTGGTEAFF.

The chain recombines TRBV6-6 with TRBJ1-3, with 9 positions matching TRBD1. The CDR3 covers 17 residues. Germline lookup yields CDR1 MNHNY and CDR2 SVGAGI (reference sequence). The junction had 9 bases not matched to a gene; V was cut back by 5 bases and J by 1 base. The CDR3: CASSLRTGASSGNTIYF. The CDR3 nucleotides are TGTGCCAGCAGTCTAAGGACAGGGGCTTCATCTGGAAACACCATATATTTT.

The CDR3 is CASSTSRGVPTGELFF. The CDR3 DNA sequence: TGTGCCAGCAGCACTTCTCGAGGGGTTCCGACCGGGGAGCTGTTTTTT. The genes are TRBV9 and TRBJ2-2; perhaps D is TRBD1 or TRBD2 (5 bases each). The germline V gene has CDR1 SGDLS and CDR2 YYNGEE. The V end was cut by 4 bases, the J end by 5 bases, with 18 bases between. The CDR3 sequence is 16 residues long.